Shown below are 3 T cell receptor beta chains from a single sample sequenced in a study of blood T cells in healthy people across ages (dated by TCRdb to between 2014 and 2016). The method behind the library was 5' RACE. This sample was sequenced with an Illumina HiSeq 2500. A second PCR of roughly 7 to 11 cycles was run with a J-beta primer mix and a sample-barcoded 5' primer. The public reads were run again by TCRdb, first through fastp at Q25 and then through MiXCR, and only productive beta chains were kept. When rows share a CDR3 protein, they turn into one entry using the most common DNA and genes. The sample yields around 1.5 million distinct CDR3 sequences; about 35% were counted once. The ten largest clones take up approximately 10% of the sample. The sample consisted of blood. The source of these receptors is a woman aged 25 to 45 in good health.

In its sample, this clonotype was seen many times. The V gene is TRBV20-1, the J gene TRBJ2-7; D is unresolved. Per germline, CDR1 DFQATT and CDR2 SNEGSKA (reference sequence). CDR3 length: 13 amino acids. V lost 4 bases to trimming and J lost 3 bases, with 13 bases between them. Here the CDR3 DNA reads TGCAGTGCTACCACCCGCCCCGACTACGAGCAGTACTTC. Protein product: CSATTRPDYEQYF.

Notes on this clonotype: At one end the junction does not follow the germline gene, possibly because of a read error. The CDR3 DNA reads TGCAGCGTCACGGGCTCCGGGAACACTGAAACTTTCTTT. It translates to CSVTGSGNTETFF. The V call is TRBV29-1, the J call TRBJ1-1; no clear D. The germline V gene encodes CDR1 SQVTM and CDR2 ANQGSEA. This CDR3 contains 13 residues. Looking up the rest from reference TRBV29-1 and TRBJ1-1 gives the full variable domain: SAVISQKPSRDICQRGTSLTIQCQVDSQVTMMFWYRQQPGQSLTLIATANQGSEATYESGFVIDKFPISRPNLTFSTLTVSNMSPEDSSIYLCSVTGSGNTETFFGQGTRLTVV.

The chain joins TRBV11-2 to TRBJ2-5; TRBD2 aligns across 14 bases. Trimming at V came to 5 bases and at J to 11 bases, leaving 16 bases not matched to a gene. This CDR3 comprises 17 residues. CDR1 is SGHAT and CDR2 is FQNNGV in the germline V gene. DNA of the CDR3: TGTGCCAGCAGCCCCCGCCTGACTAGCGGGGGGGCCAATGAGCAGTACTTC. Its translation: CASSPRLTSGGANEQYF.